This TCR beta chain was profiled in a study of blood T cell repertoires in COVID-19 (dated by TCRdb to 2019 to 2021). In terms of the full investigation: Samples covering the acute and convalescent phases of COVID-19 were provided by collaborators in the United States, Italy and Spain. The samples were drawn from two sources: the first 160 participants of the ongoing ImmuneRACE study, and 1,200 or so subjects contributed by 6 global collaborators. The dataset comprised deeply sampled blood TCRbeta repertoires from subjects exposed to, actively infected with, or recovered from COVID-19. The prospective study material was composed of cDNA or gDNA derived from T cells, B-cell-depleted T cells, or PBMCs. A de-identified subject ID, COVID-19 status, age in years and sex were almost always included in the sample metadata. Where available, HLA class I and class II types were obtained from metadata supplied by the sample provider rather than from assay-based typing. A freely available public database, intended as a resource for researchers studying the immune response to SARS-CoV-2, is where the repertoires were released. The study at large found these results: The amount of clinical and demographic metadata varied by source and participant and was provided uncurated.

The CDR3 runs 14 amino acids, cysteine and phenylalanine included. The only DNA kept is the CDR3, 42 bases in frame from the first base. For this chain, trimming is 3 bases at the V end and 3 bases at the J end, and the number of junction bases without a gene match is 0. The CDR1 and CDR2 encoded by the germline V gene are LGHNA and YSLEER. Collaborating institutions collected whole blood in K2EDTA tubes following their own protocols. Collaborator samples were shipped for TCRbeta analysis as frozen whole blood, isolated PBMCs, or DNA extracted from either sample type. This clone turned up a few times. What antigen it recognizes has not been identified. No much larger clone is present one base from it, and per-base qualities are unavailable. TCRbeta CDR3 regions were amplified from genomic DNA using the immunoSEQ Assay, a bias-controlled multiplex PCR. Turning to the authors' computational methods: The number of nucleated cells in each sample was estimated by amplification of reference gene primers within the assay. To quantify the absolute abundance of each unique TCRbeta CDR3 rearrangement, sequence reads were collapsed and filtered. For each sample, productive Simpson clonality was calculated as the square root of Simpson's diversity index across productive rearrangements. The source is immuneACCESS, and TCRdb retained only in-frame sequences with V and J called. Part of the clones is not carried over; for the studies checked, unresolved V genes explain less than half of this, and the remainder is unexplained. For V, J and clone size, that table is used; D and trimming come from the DNA. Here the sample has 270,000 or so clones; 81% occur a single time. The ten top clones hold around 2.9% of the sample.

The rearrangement combines TRBV4-3 with TRBJ2-1; 9 central bases correspond to TRBD1. The receptor was isolated from a woman aged 60-70 years with active or convalescent COVID-19. What was sequenced was peripheral blood. The CDR3 loop reads CASSQGQGYNEQFF. The bases are TGCGCCAGCAGCCAGGGACAGGGCTACAATGAGCAGTTCTTC.